These T cell receptor beta chains were read from a single sample in a study of blood T cell repertoires in COVID-19. The protocol was immunoSEQ multiplex PCR, while the TCRdb copy is restricted to in-frame clones and leaves out a portion. The sample has 200,000 to 300,000 clones, about 87% seen once. The sample taken for sequencing was peripheral blood. Every receptor here comes from a man in his 60s who had recovered from COVID-19. CDR3s include the opening cysteine and the closing phenylalanine or tryptophan. D genes are given only for firm matches. The size of a clone is reported for some rows only, either as once, few or many, or as a class for expanded clones.

size: few
D: TRBD1
J: TRBJ1-1
V: TRBV6-5
DNA: TGTGCCAGCAGGGTCTCCGGGACAGGGAGCTTTGAAGCTTTCTTT
CDR3: CASRVSGTGSFEAFF

size: -
D: -
J: TRBJ2-1
V: TRBV19
DNA: TGTGCCAGTACACCAGGCTACAATGAGCAGTTCTTC
CDR3: CASTPGYNEQFF

size: -
D: -
J: TRBJ1-2
V: TRBV19
DNA: TGTGCCAGTAGGGCTTTGCCAAGCTATGGCTACACCTTC
CDR3: CASRALPSYGYTF

size: few
D: -
J: TRBJ1-5
V: TRBV7-8
DNA: TGTGCCAGCAGCTCCCGCGGGCCCCAGCATTTT
CDR3: CASSSRGPQHF

size: -
D: -
J: TRBJ1-2
V: TRBV5-5
DNA: TGTGCCAGCAGCATTGGAGGGGTCTATGGCTACACCTTC
CDR3: CASSIGGVYGYTF

size: -
D: TRBD1
J: TRBJ1-1
V: TRBV9
DNA: TGTGCCAGCAGCGGATGGACAGGGGAGAACACTGAAGCTTTCTTT
CDR3: CASSGWTGENTEAFF

size: -
D: TRBD1
J: TRBJ2-7
V: TRBV2
DNA: TGTGCCAGCAGGGACAGGGGCCAGGGGGAGCAGTACTTC
CDR3: CASRDRGQGEQYF

size: once
D: -
J: TRBJ1-5
V: TRBV6-5
DNA: TGTGCCAGCAGTTCCTATGCAGGGAATCAGCCCCAGCATTTT
CDR3: CASSSYAGNQPQHF

size: -
D: -
J: TRBJ1-2
V: TRBV19
DNA: TGTGCCAGTAGTAATACAGTAAGGAGGCAACAAGGTTACACCTTC
CDR3: CASSNTVRRQQGYTF

size: -
D: TRBD2
J: TRBJ2-1
V: TRBV4-1
DNA: TGCGCCAGCAGCCAGGGGGAGGGTGGGTCCTACAATGAGCAGTTCTTC
CDR3: CASSQGEGGSYNEQFF

size: -
D: TRBD1
J: TRBJ1-1
V: TRBV10-1
DNA: TGCGCCAGCAGCTGGGTCATCCAGGGGGCCGCTGAAGCTTTCTTT
CDR3: CASSWVIQGAAEAFF

size: -
D: TRBD1
J: TRBJ2-3
V: TRBV11-3
DNA: TGTGCCAGCAGCCGGCAGGGACAGGGGGCCACAGATACGCAGTATTTT
CDR3: CASSRQGQGATDTQYF

size: -
D: TRBD1
J: TRBJ1-4
V: TRBV7-2
DNA: TGTGCCAGCAGCTTAGGAAGATTACAGGGGGCGAGGCTCTTTGAAAAACTGTTTTTT
CDR3: CASSLGRLQGARLFEKLFF

size: -
D: TRBD2
J: TRBJ2-2
V: TRBV5-1
DNA: TGCGCCAGCAGACTAGCGGGGGGGAACACCGGGGAGCTGTTTTTT
CDR3: CASRLAGGNTGELFF

size: -
D: -
J: TRBJ2-3
V: TRBV19
DNA: TGTGCCAGTAGGCCCCGGGGTTCTGGCACAGATACGCAGTATTTT
CDR3: CASRPRGSGTDTQYF

size: -
D: TRBD2
J: TRBJ2-5
V: TRBV7-3
DNA: TGTGCCAGCAGCTCCGCGGGGGGGCCCCAAGAGACCCAGTACTTC
CDR3: CASSSAGGPQETQYF

size: -
D: -
J: TRBJ2-5
V: TRBV14
DNA: TGTGCCAGCAGCCCCGGGACACTCCTGAAAGAGACCCAGTACTTC
CDR3: CASSPGTLLKETQYF

size: -
D: -
J: TRBJ2-3
V: TRBV11-2
DNA: TGTGCCAGCAGCTCAGGGTCAGATACGCAGTATTTT
CDR3: CASSSGSDTQYF

size: -
D: TRBD1
J: TRBJ1-1
V: TRBV7-3
DNA: TGTGCCAGCAGCTTACAGGGGGGCTCTACTGAAGCTTTCTTT
CDR3: CASSLQGGSTEAFF

size: -
D: TRBD2
J: TRBJ2-1
V: TRBV7-9
DNA: TGTGCCAGCAGCACAGCGGGGGGACAATACAATGAGCAGTTCTTC
CDR3: CASSTAGGQYNEQFF

size: -
D: TRBD1
J: TRBJ1-2
V: TRBV2
DNA: TGTGCCAGCAGAGGGACAGTGGACTATGGCTACACCTTC
CDR3: CASRGTVDYGYTF

size: -
D: TRBD1
J: TRBJ1-3
V: TRBV9
DNA: TGTGCCAGCAGCGCGGACAGGGGGTCTGGAAACACCATATATTTT
CDR3: CASSADRGSGNTIYF

size: -
D: -
J: TRBJ1-5
V: TRBV19
DNA: TGTGCCAGTAGTATTGAACAGGTCGCTCAGCCCCAGCATTTT
CDR3: CASSIEQVAQPQHF